These 24 T cell receptor beta chains were sequenced from one sample in a study of cytomegalovirus exposure and HLA in healthy donors. PCR primers comprised 60 Vbeta and 13 Jbeta primers. The data were produced by immunoSEQ multiplex PCR, yet TCRdb's version contains in-frame clones alone and is incomplete. The table includes some 150,000 clones, about four fifths detected once. The material sequenced was PBMCs. These receptor sequences come from a male donor in good health and CMV-seronegative.

The chain recombines TRBV5-8 with TRBJ1-2; unclear D gene. V was trimmed by 0 bases and J by 6 bases, leaving 12 bases between them. Germline CDR1 and CDR2: SGHTS and YDEGEE. The CDR3 totals 14 residues. The CDR3 here is CASSLGGRAHGYTF. As DNA, the CDR3 is TGTGCCAGCAGCTTGGGAGGGAGGGCACATGGCTACACCTTC.

The chain combines TRBV7-9 with TRBJ1-1; D unclear. The CDR3 loop spans 14 amino acids. The ends were cut back, 3 bases at V and 1 base at J, with 9 bases in the middle. Germline loops: CDR1 SEHNR, CDR2 FQNEAQ (reference sequence). The CDR3 region is CASSFNSGNTEAFF. The CDR3 nucleotides read TGTGCCAGCAGCTTCAATAGCGGGAACACTGAAGCTTTCTTT.

A note on this clone: The germline gene is not matched at one end of the junction; a read error may be the cause. This rearrangement joins TRBV10-3 to TRBJ2-3; TRBD2 agrees at 7 bases. The germline V gene has CDR1 ENHRY and CDR2 SYGVKD. The CDR3 length is 13 residues. CDR3 coding DNA: TGTGCCATCACCCAGACTAGCACCGATACGCAGTATTTT. The encoded protein is CAITQTSTDTQYF.

The V call is TRBV9, the J call TRBJ1-1; no clear D. Germline lookup yields CDR1 SGDLS and CDR2 YYNGEE. Trimming shortened V by 3 bases and J by 4 bases, and 13 bases separated the two germline ends. The CDR3 covers 14 residues. The CDR3 sequence is CASSAHGEVTEAFF. CDR3 coding DNA: TGTGCCAGCAGCGCCCATGGGGAGGTCACTGAAGCTTTCTTT.

V and J are TRBV5-1 and TRBJ2-1; 8 nucleotides agree with TRBD2. With V trimmed by 4 bases and J by 6 bases, 3 bases remained unmatched. This CDR3 is 13 amino acids long. Germline CDR1 reads SGHRS; CDR2 reads YFSETQ. The CDR3 nucleotides are TGCGCCAGCAGCCCCGGGGGGGCCAATGAGCAGTTCTTC. Encoded protein: CASSPGGANEQFF.

This chain links TRBV4-1 with TRBJ2-2; D unclear. CDR1 MGHRA and CDR2 YSYEKL come from the germline V gene. This CDR3 region has 16 residues. Trimming stripped 1 base from V and 8 bases from J, with 17 bases between. In DNA form, the CDR3 reads TGCGCCAGCAGCCAAGCTCTGAGACTTCGAAGAGGGGAGCTGTTTTTT. It is translated as CASSQALRLRRGELFF.

The CDR3 here is CAISESLQANEQFF. The CDR3 nucleotides are TGTGCCATCAGTGAAAGTCTCCAGGCCAATGAGCAGTTCTTC. The chain couples TRBV10-3 to TRBJ2-1; no definite D call. With 3 bases removed from V and 6 bases from J, the gap between germline ends came to 12 bases. CDR1 ENHRY and CDR2 SYGVKD come from the germline V gene. This CDR3 comprises 14 residues.

The chain is built from TRBV5-6 and TRBJ2-7; 9 nucleotides match TRBD1. The CDR3 is 14 residues long. The V segment lost 3 bases and the J segment 7 bases; nucleotides outside the gene matches: 8. The germline V gene encodes CDR1 SGHDT and CDR2 YYEEEE. CDR3 nucleotides: TGTGCCAGCAGCTCCGGGACAGGGATGCGGGAGCAGTACTTC. Translating gives CASSSGTGMREQYF.

The chain is built from TRBV18 and TRBJ1-1; 7 bases are shared with TRBD1. V shed 4 bases and J 1 base; nucleotides not matched to a gene: 9. Germline CDR1 and CDR2: KGHSH and LQKENI. The CDR3 is 16 residues long. The CDR3 DNA reads as TGTGCCAGCTCACAGAGACAGGGAACAACGAACACTGAAGCTTTCTTT. Its protein product is CASSQRQGTTNTEAFF.

The rearrangement joins TRBV7-2 to TRBJ2-5, with D maybe TRBD1 (6 bases). Germline values: CDR1 SGHTA, CDR2 FQGNSA. The CDR3 totals 14 residues. Trimming stripped 5 bases from V and 7 bases from J, with 17 bases between. The CDR3 coding sequence is TGTGCCAGCAGCCCAGACTATCCCAGGGGGACCCAGTACTTC. Translated: CASSPDYPRGTQYF.

This clone appeared a few times. The chain combines TRBV10-3 with TRBJ1-4, with D possibly matching TRBD1 (5 bases). Trimming left V 0 bases short and J 0 bases short, with 8 bases between. The CDR3 sequence is 16 residues long. CDR1 ENHRY and CDR2 SYGVKD come from the germline V gene. The CDR3 DNA follows: TGTGCCATCAGTGAGTCGGGGGGTTCAACTAATGAAAAACTGTTTTTT. Translation: CAISESGGSTNEKLFF.

The chain combines TRBV11-2 with TRBJ2-7; 7 bases agree with TRBD1. The CDR3 contains 14 residues. The germline V gene has CDR1 SGHAT and CDR2 FQNNGV. J lost 5 bases, V lost 4 bases, and 8 bases had no gene match. CDR3 protein: CASSSRQGGHEQYF. For the CDR3, the DNA is TGTGCCAGCAGCTCCCGACAGGGCGGCCACGAGCAGTACTTC.

The table lists this clone with a few counts. The chain uses TRBV6-1 and TRBJ2-2; 10 bases match TRBD1. There are 15 residues in the CDR3. The germline V gene has CDR1 MNHNS and CDR2 SASEGT. Trimming removed 1 base from V and 6 bases from J; junction bases left unmatched: 2. CDR3: CASSEGQGAAGELFF. CDR3 bases: TGTGCCAGCAGTGAAGGACAGGGGGCTGCCGGGGAGCTGTTTTTT.

V gene TRBV5-5 combines with J gene TRBJ1-2, with D uncertain. CDR3 length: 12 residues. Germline lookup yields CDR1 SGHKS and CDR2 YYEKEE (reference sequence). V lost 2 bases and J 6 bases, leaving 8 bases between the germline ends. The CDR3 spells CASSFSEDGYTF. CDR3 in DNA: TGTGCCAGCAGCTTCTCGGAGGATGGCTACACCTTC.

The V gene is TRBV6-5, the J gene TRBJ2-5; a weak D match, TRBD1 (5 bases). The CDR3 extends over 12 amino acids. V shed 6 bases and J shed 2 bases, with 7 bases lying between them. Germline loops: CDR1 MNHEY, CDR2 SVGAGI. The CDR3 here is CASRTVQETQYF. The CDR3 DNA is TGTGCCAGCAGGACAGTTCAAGAGACCCAGTACTTC.

V usage is TRBV5-1 and J usage is TRBJ1-4, with a possible D match to TRBD1 (5 bases). Trimming took 4 bases from V and 0 from J, leaving 7 bases between them. The length of the CDR3 is 14 residues. CDR1 is SGHRS and CDR2 is YFSETQ in the germline V gene. The CDR3 loop reads CASSGASTNEKLFF. The CDR3, as DNA: TGCGCCAGCAGCGGGGCTTCAACTAATGAAAAACTGTTTTTT.

This CDR3 reads CASRGGQADGYTF. The CDR3 DNA sequence: TGCGCCAGCAGGGGAGGACAGGCGGATGGCTACACCTTC. The chain uses TRBV10-1 and TRBJ1-2; 7 bases line up with TRBD1. This CDR3 contains 13 residues. Per germline, CDR1 WNHNN and CDR2 SYGVQD (reference sequence). V shed 6 bases and J 6 bases; nucleotides not matched to a gene: 7.

The rearrangement links TRBV10-2 to TRBJ2-5; 10 bases map to TRBD1. Trimming took 6 bases from V and 9 from J; bases not matched to a gene: 7. Germline V gives CDR1 WSHSY, CDR2 SAAADI. The CDR3 totals 13 residues. The DNA for the CDR3 is TGCGCCAGCAGGACAGGGGGCCGGCTACCCCAGTACTTC. Its protein is CASRTGGRLPQYF.

V gene TRBV4-2 combines with J gene TRBJ2-3, with 8 bases identical to TRBD2. Germline trimming cut 1 base from V and 5 bases from J; bases unmatched to any gene: 8. There are 16 residues in the CDR3. CDR1 and CDR2 from the germline V gene are LGHNA and YNFKEQ. DNA of the CDR3: TGTGCCAGCAGCCAAGCCCGGGGGGGCCATCAAGATACGCAGTATTTT. Amino acid sequence: CASSQARGGHQDTQYF.

The gene calls are TRBV6-1 and TRBJ2-7, with TRBD2 identical over 10 bases. The CDR3 sequence is 15 residues long. The junction had 5 bases not matched to a gene; V was cut back by 5 bases and J by 1 base. From germline, CDR1 is MNHNS and CDR2 SASEGT. CDR3 DNA sequence: TGTGCCAGCAGTTCCAGCGGGGGGGCGTCCTACGAGCAGTACTTC. Its protein product is CASSSSGGASYEQYF.

J is TRBJ1-4 and V is TRBV10-2; 7 nucleotides line up with TRBD1. The junction had 8 bases not matched to a gene; V was cut back by 4 bases and J by 9 bases. Germline assignment: CDR1 WSHSY and CDR2 SAAADI. This CDR3 has 14 amino acids. CDR3 amino acids: CASSARDSTQKLFF. CDR3 sequence (DNA): TGCGCCAGCAGTGCGCGGGACAGCACACAAAAACTGTTTTTT.

The J gene is TRBJ2-5, the V gene TRBV7-6; D possibly corresponds to TRBD1 (6 bases). The ends were cut back, 5 bases at V and 2 bases at J, with 18 bases in the middle. Germline assignment: CDR1 SGHVS and CDR2 FNYEAQ. The CDR3 length is 16 residues. The CDR3 reads CASSPRTVRIQETQYF. For the CDR3, the DNA is TGTGCCAGCAGCCCGAGGACAGTACGGATTCAAGAGACCCAGTACTTC.

The V gene is TRBV5-5, the J gene TRBJ1-1; no reliable D call. Deletions cut 0 bases from V and 1 base from J, with 13 bases between. Germline values: CDR1 SGHKS, CDR2 YYEKEE (reference sequence). The CDR3 totals 16 residues. CDR3 nucleotides: TGTGCCAGCAGCTTGGAGTGGCGTAGCGGGAACACTGAAGCTTTCTTT. This gives the protein CASSLEWRSGNTEAFF.

The rearrangement uses TRBV7-2 and TRBJ2-2, with no clear D. Germline CDR1 SGHTA, CDR2 FQGNSA. V was shortened by 5 bases and J by 0 bases, with 10 bases between the two germline ends. This CDR3 is built from 15 residues. The CDR3 region is CASSRLAANTGELFF. CDR3 bases: TGTGCCAGCAGCCGACTCGCGGCGAACACCGGGGAGCTGTTTTTT.